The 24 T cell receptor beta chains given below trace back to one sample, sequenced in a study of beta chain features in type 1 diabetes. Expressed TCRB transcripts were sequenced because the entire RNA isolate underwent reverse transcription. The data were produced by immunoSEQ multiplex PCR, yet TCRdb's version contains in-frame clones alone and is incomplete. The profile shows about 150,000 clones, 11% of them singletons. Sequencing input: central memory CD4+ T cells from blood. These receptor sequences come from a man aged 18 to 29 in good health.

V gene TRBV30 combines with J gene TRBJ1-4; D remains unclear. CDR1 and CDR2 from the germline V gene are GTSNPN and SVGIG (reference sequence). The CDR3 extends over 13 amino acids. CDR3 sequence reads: CAVRTVDNEKLFF. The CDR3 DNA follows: TGTGCTGTCAGGACGGTCGATAATGAAAAACTGTTTTTT.

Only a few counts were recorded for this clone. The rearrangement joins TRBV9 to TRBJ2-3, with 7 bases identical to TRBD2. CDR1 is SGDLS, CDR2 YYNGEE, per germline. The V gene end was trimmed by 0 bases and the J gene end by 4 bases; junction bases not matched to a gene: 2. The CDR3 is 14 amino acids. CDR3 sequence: CASSVARGADTQYF. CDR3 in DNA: TGTGCCAGCAGCGTAGCCCGGGGGGCAGATACGCAGTATTTT.

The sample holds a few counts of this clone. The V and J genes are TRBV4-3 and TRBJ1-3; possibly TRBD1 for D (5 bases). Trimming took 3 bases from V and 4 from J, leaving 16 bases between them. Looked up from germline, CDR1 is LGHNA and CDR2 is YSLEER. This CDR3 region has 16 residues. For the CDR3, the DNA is TGCGCCAGCAGCCAGAGGTGGCAGGGCACCGGAAACACCATATATTTT. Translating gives CASSQRWQGTGNTIYF.

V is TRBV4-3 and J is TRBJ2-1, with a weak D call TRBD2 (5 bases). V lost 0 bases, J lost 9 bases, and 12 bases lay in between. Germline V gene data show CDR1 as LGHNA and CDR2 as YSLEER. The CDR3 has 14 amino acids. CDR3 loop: CASSQDHQRSEQFF. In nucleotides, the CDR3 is TGCGCCAGCAGCCAAGATCACCAGCGGAGTGAGCAGTTCTTC.

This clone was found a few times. CDR3 DNA: TGTGCCAGCAGCTTAGCGGGGTTCAATCAGCCCCAGCATTTT. This sequence encodes CASSLAGFNQPQHF. The rearrangement links TRBV7-2 to TRBJ1-5; D ambiguous. V lost 0 bases and J lost 3, with 6 bases in between. Germline V gene lookup returns CDR1 SGHTA and CDR2 FQGNSA. CDR3 length equals 14 residues.

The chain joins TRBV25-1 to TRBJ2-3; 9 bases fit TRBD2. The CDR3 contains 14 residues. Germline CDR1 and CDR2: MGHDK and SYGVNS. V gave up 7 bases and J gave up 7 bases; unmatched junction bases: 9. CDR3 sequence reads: CASTVGGGGNTQYF. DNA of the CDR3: TGTGCCAGCACCGTGGGCGGGGGGGGAAATACGCAGTATTTT. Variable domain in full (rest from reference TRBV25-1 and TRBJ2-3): EADIYQTPRYLVIGTGKKITLECSQTMGHDKMYWYQQDPGMELHLIHYSYGVNSTEKGDLSSESTVSRIRTEHFPLTLESARPSHTSQYLCASTVGGGGNTQYFGPGTRLTVL.

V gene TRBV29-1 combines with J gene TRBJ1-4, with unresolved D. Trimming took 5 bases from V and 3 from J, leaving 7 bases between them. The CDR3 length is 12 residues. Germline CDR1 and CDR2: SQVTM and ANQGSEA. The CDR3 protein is CSVRVSNEKLFF. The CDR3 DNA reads TGCAGCGTTAGGGTGTCTAATGAAAAACTGTTTTTT.

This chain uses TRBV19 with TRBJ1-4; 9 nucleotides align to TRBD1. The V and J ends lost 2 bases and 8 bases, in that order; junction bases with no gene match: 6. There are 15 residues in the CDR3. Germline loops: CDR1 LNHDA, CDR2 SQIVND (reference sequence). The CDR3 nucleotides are TGTGCCAGTAGTATACCGGGACAGGGAAACGAAAAACTGTTTTTT. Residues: CASSIPGQGNEKLFF.

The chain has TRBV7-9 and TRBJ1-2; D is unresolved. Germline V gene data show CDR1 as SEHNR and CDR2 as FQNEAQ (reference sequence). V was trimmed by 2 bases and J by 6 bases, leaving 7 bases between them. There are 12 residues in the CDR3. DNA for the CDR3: TGTGCCAGCAGCTTAAGAGAGAATGGCTACACCTTC. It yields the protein CASSLRENGYTF.

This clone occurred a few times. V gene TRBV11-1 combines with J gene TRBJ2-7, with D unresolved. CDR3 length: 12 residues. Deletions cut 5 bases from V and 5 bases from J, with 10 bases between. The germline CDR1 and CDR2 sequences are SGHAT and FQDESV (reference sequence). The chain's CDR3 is CASSRTLDEQYF. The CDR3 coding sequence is TGTGCCAGCAGCCGCACGTTGGACGAGCAGTACTTC.

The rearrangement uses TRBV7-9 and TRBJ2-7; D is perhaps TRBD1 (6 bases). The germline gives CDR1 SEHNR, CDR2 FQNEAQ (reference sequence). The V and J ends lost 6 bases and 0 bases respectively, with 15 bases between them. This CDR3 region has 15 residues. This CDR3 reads CASSSSGTNSYEQYF. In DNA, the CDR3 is TGTGCCAGCAGTTCATCCGGGACAAACTCCTACGAGCAGTACTTC.

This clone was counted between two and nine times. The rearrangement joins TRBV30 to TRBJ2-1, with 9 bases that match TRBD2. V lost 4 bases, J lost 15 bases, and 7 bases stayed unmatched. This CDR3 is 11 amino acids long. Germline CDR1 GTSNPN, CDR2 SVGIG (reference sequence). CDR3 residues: CAWNGGGATFF. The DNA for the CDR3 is TGTGCCTGGAACGGCGGGGGGGCCACGTTCTTC. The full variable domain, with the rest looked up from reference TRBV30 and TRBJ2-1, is SQTIHQWPATLVQPVGSPLSLECTVEGTSNPNLYWYRQAAGRGLQLLFYSVGIGQISSEVPQNLSASRPQDRQFILSSKKLLLSDSGFYLCAWNGGGATFFGPGTRLTVL.

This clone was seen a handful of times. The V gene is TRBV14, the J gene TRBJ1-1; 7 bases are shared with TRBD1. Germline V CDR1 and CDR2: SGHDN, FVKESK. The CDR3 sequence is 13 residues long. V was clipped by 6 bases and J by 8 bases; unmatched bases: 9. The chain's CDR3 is CASRKQGISEAFF. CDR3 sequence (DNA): TGTGCCAGCAGGAAACAGGGGATTTCCGAAGCTTTCTTT.

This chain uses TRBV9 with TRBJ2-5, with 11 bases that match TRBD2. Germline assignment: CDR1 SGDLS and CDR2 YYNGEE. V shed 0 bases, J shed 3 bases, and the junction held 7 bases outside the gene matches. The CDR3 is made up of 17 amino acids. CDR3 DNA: TGTGCCAGCAGCGTAGCTACTAGCGGGAGTTCGGAAGAGACCCAGTACTTC. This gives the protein CASSVATSGSSEETQYF.

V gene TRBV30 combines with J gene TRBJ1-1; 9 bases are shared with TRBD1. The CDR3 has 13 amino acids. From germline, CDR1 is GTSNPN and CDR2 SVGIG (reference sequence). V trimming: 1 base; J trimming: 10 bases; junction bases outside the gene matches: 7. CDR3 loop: CAWSGDRAQLAFF. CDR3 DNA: TGTGCCTGGAGTGGGGACAGGGCACAGTTAGCTTTCTTT.

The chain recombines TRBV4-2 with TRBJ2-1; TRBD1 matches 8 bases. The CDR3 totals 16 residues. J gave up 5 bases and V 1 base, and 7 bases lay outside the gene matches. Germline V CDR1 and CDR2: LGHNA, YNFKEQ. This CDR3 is CASSQGHRQGNNEQFF. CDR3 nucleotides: TGTGCCAGCAGCCAAGGCCACCGACAGGGGAACAATGAGCAGTTCTTC.

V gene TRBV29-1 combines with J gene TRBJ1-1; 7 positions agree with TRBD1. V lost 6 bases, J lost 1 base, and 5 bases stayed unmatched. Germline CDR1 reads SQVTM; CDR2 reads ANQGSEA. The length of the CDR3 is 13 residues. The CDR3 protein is CSVAGQRNTEAFF. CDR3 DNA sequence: TGCAGCGTAGCGGGACAGAGGAACACTGAAGCTTTCTTT.

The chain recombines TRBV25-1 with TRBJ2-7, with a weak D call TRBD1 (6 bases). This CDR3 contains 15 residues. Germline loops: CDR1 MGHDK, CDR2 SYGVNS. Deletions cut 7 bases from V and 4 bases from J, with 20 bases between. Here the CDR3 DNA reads TGTGCCAGCAAAAGGGGGTTAGGTCCCAGTTACGAGCAGTACTTC. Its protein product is CASKRGLGPSYEQYF.

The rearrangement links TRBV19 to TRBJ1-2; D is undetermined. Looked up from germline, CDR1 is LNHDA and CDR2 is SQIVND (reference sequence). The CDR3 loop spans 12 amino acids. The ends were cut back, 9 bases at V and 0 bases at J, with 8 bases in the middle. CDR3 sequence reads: CASGRANYGYTF. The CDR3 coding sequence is TGTGCCAGCGGGCGTGCTAACTATGGCTACACCTTC.

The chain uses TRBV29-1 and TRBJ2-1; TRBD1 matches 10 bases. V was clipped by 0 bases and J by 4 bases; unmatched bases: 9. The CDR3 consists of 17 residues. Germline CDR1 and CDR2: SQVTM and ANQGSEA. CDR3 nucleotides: TGCAGCGTTGAAGATCTTTGGGGGACAGGGGCATACAATGAGCAGTTCTTC. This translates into CSVEDLWGTGAYNEQFF.

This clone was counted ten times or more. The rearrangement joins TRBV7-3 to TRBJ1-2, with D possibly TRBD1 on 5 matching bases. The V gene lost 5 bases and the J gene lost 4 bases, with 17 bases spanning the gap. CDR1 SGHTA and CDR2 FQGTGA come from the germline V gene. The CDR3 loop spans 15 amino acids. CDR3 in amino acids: CASSPGRDPSYGYTF. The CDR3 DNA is TGTGCCAGCAGCCCAGGGAGGGATCCCTCCTATGGCTACACCTTC.

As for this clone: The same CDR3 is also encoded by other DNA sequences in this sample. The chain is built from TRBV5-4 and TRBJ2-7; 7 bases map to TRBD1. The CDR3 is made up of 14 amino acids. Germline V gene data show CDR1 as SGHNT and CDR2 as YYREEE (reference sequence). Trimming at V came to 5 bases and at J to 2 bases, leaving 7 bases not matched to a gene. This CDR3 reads CASSFPGGPYEQYF. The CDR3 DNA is TGTGCCAGCAGTTTCCCAGGGGGACCCTACGAGCAGTACTTC.

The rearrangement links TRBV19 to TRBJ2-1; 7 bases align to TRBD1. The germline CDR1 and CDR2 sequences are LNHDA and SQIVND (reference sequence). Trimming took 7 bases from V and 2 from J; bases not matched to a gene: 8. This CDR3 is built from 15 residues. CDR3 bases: TGTGCCAGTACCACCCGGGACAGAACCTACAATGAGCAGTTCTTC. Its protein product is CASTTRDRTYNEQFF.

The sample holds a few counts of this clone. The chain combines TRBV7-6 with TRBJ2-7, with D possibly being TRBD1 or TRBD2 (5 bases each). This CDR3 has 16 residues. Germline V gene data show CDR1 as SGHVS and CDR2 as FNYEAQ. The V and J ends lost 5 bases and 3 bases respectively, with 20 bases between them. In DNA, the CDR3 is TGTGCCAGCAGCCAAACGGTGGGACCCAACGACTACGAGCAGTACTTC. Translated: CASSQTVGPNDYEQYF.